This T cell receptor beta chain was documented in a study of shared clonotypes between healthy human individuals. Overall study context: Researchers assigned three CD4 naive, three CD4 memory, two CD8 naive and one CD8 memory plate to each donor. Study conclusions and caveats: Non-shared clonotypes had lower generation probabilities than clonotypes shared by all four sorted-subset donors. Enrolling few donors narrowed the genetic and exposure-history diversity that was represented.

A word on this clone: Its target is not known. The junction does not match germline at one end; this may be a read error.

Method: immunoSEQ multiplex PCR; TCRdb's copy keeps in-frame clones and lacks some. The sample lists 2 million to 3 million clones, roughly 93% occurring once. The CDR3 extends over 12 amino acids. Looked up from germline, CDR1 is SEHNR and CDR2 is FQNEAQ (reference sequence). The TCR sequence derives from a man younger than 35 in good health. Some clones in this sample may be carry-over from other donors' samples. The chain carries TRBV7-9 and TRBJ2-4, with no clear D. The specimen was naive CD4+ T cells from PBMCs. Stated subset: CD45RA+ positively selected. In nucleotides, the CDR3 is TGTGCCAGCAGCTCTGGGGAAGACCGGTATGTCTTC. Translation: CASSSGEDRYVF.